This T cell receptor beta chain was captured by sequencing in a study of blood T cell repertoires in COVID-19. This CDR3 is 15 amino acids long. The V end lost 7 bases, the J end lost 4 bases, and 16 bases lay between the germline ends. In germline, CDR1 is MNHNY, CDR2 SVGAGI (reference sequence). TCRdb's table, derived via immunoSEQ multiplex PCR, lists solely in-frame clones and lacks some. The sample carries 110,000 to 150,000 clones, 79% recorded once. Specimen: peripheral blood. This clonotype was obtained from a woman in her 70s with COVID-19, enrolled during active disease. The chain is built from TRBV6-6 and TRBJ2-2; D gene ambiguous. CDR3 DNA sequence: TGTGCCAGCATCCGCGAGGCACTTTCCACCGGGGAGCTGTTTTTT. Its translation: CASIREALSTGELFF.